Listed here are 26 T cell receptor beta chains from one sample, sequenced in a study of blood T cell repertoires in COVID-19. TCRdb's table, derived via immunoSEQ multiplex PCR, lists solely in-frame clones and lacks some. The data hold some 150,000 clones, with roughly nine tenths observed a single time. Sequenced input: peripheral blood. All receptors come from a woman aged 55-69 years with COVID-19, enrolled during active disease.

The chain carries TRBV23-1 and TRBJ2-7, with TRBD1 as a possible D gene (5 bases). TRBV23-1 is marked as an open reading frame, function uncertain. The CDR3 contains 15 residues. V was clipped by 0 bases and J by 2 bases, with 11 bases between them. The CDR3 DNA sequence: TGCGCCAGCAGTCAATCGGCACAGGCTACCTACGAGCAGTACTTC. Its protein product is CASSQSAQATYEQYF.

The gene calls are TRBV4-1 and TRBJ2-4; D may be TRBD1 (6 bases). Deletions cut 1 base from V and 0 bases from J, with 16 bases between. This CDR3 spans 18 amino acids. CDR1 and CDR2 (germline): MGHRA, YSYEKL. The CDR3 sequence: CASSQGSQIQGAKNIQYF. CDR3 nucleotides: TGCGCCAGCAGCCAAGGGTCCCAAATACAGGGAGCCAAAAACATTCAGTACTTC.

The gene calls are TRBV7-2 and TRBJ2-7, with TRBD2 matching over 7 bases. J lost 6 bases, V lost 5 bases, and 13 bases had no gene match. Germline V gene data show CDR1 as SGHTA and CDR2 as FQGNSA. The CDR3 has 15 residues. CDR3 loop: CASSQNREVRGEQYF. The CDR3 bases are TGTGCCAGCAGCCAAAACCGGGAGGTAAGAGGCGAGCAGTACTTC.

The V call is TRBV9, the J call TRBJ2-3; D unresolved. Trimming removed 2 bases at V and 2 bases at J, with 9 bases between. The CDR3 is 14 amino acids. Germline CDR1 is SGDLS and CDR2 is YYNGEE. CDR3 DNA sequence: TGTGCCAGCAGCGTGACTCGATCCACAGATACGCAGTATTTT. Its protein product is CASSVTRSTDTQYF. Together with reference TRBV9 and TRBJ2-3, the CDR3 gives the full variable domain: DSGVTQTPKHLITATGQRVTLRCSPRSGDLSVYWYQQSLDQGLQFLIQYYNGEERAKGNILERFSAQQFPDLHSELNLSSLELGDSALYFCASSVTRSTDTQYFGPGTRLTVL.

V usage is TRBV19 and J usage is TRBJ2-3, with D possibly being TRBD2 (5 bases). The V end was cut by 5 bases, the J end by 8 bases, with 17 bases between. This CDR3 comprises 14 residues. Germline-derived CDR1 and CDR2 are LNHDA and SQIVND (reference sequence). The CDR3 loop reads CASSLSPEAPTQYF. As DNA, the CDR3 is TGTGCCAGTAGTCTTTCCCCGGAGGCCCCTACGCAGTATTTT.

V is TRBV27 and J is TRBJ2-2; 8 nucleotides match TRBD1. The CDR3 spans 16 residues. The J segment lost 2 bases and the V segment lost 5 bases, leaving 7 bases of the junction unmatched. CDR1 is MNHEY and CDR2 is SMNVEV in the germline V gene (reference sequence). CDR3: CASSRTGTGNTGELFF. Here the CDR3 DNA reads TGTGCCAGCAGTCGGACCGGGACAGGCAACACCGGGGAGCTGTTTTTT.

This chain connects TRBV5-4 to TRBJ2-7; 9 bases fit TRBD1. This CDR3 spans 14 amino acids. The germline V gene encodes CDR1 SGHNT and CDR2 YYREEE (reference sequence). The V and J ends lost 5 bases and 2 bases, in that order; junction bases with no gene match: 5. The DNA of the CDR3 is TGTGCCAGCAGTAACAGGGGGCGCCCCTACGAGCAGTACTTC. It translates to CASSNRGRPYEQYF.

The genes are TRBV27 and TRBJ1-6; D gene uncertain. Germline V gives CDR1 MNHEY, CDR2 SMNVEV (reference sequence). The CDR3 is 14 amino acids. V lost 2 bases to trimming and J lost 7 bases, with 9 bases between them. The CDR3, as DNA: TGTGCCAGCAGTTTAGGTGTCGGGAATTCACCCCTCCACTTT. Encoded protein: CASSLGVGNSPLHF.

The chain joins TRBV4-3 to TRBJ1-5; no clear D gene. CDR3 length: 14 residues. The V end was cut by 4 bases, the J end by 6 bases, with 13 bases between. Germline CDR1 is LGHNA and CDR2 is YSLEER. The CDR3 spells CASSLATSGQPQHF. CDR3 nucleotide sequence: TGCGCCAGCAGCCTCGCGACCTCGGGTCAGCCCCAGCATTTT.

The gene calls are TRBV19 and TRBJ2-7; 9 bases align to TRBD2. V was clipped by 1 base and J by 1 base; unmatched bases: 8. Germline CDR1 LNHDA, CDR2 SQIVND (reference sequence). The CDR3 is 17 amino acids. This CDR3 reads CASSIVLTSGRSYEQYF. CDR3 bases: TGTGCCAGTAGTATAGTATTAACTAGCGGGCGGTCCTACGAGCAGTACTTC.

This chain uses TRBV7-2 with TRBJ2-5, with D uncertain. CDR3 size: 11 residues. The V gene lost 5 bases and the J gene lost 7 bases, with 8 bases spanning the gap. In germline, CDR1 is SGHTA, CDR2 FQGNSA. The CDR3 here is CASSPLGTQYF. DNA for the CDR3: TGTGCCAGCAGCCCCCTCGGGACCCAGTACTTC.

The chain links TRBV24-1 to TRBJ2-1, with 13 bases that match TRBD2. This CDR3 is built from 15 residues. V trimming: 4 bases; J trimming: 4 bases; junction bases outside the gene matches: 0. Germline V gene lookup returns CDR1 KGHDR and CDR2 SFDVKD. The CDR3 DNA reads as TGTGCCACCAGTGAGGGACTAGCGGGGTACAATGAGCAGTTCTTC. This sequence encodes CATSEGLAGYNEQFF.

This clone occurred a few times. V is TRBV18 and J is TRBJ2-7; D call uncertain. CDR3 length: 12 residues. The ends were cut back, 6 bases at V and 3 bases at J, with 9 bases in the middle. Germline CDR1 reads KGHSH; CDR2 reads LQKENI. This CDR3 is CASSSNNYEQYF. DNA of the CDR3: TGTGCCAGCTCCTCGAACAACTACGAGCAGTACTTC.

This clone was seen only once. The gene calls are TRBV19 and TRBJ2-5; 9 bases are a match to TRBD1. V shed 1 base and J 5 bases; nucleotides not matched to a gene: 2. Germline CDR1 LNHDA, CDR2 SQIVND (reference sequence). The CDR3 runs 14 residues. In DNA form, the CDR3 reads TGTGCCAGTAGTATAGGACAGGGGGGTGAGACCCAGTACTTC. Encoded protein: CASSIGQGGETQYF.

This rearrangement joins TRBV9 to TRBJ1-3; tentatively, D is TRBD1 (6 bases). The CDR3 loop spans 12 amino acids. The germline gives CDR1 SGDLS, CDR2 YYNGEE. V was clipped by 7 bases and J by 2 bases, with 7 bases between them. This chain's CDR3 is CASGGTGNTIYF. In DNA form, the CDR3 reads TGTGCCAGCGGGGGCACTGGAAACACCATATATTTT.

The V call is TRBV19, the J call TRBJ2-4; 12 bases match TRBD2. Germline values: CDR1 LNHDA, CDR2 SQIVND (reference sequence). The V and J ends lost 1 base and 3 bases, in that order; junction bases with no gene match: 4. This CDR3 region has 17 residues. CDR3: CASSIGTSGVYKNIQYF. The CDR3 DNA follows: TGTGCCAGTAGTATAGGGACTAGCGGGGTTTACAAAAACATTCAGTACTTC.

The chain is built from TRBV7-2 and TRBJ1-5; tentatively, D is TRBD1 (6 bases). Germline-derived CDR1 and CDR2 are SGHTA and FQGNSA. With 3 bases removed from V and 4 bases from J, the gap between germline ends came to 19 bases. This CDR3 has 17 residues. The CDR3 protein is CASSFRVRSGVNQPQHF. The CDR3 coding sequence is TGTGCCAGCAGCTTTCGGGTTAGGTCAGGGGTGAATCAGCCCCAGCATTTT.

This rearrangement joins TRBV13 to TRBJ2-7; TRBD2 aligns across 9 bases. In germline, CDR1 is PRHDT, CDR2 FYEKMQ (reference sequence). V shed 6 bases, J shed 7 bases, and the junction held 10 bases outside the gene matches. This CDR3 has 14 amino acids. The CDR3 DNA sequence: TGTGCCAGCAGGCCGACTAGCGGACCCCCTGAGCAGTACTTC. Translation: CASRPTSGPPEQYF.

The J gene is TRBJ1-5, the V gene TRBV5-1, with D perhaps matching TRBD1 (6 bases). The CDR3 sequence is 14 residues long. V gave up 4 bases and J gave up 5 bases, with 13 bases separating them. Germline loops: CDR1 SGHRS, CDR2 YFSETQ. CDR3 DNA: TGCGCCAGCAGCGCGGACAGTTTTTATCAGCCCCAGCATTTT. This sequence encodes CASSADSFYQPQHF.

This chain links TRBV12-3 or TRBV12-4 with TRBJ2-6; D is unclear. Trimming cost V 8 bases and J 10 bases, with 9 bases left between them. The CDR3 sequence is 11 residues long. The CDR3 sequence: CASARPNVLTF. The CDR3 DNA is TGTGCCAGCGCGCGCCCTAACGTCCTGACTTTC.

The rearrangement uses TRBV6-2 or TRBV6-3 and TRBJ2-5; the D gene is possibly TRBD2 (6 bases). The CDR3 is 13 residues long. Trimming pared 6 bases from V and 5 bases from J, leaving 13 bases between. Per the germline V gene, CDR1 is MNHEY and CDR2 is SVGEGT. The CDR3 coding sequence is TGTGCCAGCAGCCGGACTAAATGGGAGACCCAGTACTTC. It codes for CASSRTKWETQYF.

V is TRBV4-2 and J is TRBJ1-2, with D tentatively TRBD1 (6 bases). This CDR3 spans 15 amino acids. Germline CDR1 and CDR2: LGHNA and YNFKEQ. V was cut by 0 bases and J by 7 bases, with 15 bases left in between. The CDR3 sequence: CASSQDRLAGAGYTF. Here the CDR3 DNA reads TGTGCCAGCAGCCAAGATCGTTTGGCAGGGGCTGGCTACACCTTC.

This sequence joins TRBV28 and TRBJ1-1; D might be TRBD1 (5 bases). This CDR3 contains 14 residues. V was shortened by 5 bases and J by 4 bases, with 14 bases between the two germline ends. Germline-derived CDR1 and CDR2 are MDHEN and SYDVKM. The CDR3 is CASSRPGGTTEAFF. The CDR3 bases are TGTGCCAGCAGTCGCCCGGGGGGGACCACTGAAGCTTTCTTT.

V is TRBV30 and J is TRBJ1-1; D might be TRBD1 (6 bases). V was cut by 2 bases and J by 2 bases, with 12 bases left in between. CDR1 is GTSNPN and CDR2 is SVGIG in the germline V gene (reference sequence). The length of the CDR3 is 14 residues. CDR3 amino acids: CAWSRTAQNTEAFF. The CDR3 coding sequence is TGTGCCTGGAGTAGGACAGCCCAAAACACTGAAGCTTTCTTT.

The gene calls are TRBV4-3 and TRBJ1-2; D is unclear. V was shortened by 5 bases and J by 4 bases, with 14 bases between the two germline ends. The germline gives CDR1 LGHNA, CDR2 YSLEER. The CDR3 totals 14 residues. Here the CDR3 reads CASSSGGSGYGYTF. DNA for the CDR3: TGCGCCAGCAGCTCAGGAGGGTCAGGCTATGGCTACACCTTC.

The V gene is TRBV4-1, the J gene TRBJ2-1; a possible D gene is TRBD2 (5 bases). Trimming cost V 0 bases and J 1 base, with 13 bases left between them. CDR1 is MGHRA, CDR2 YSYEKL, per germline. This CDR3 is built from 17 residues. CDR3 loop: CASSQETGKRSYNEQFF. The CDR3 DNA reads TGCGCCAGCAGCCAAGAAACCGGGAAGCGGTCCTACAATGAGCAGTTCTTC.